This T cell receptor (beta chain) was sequenced for a study of blood T cell repertoires in COVID-19. Germline V gene data show CDR1 as MGHDK and CDR2 as SYGVNS. Trimming took 1 base from V and 4 from J, leaving 10 bases between them. CDR3 length: 14 amino acids. Clones were sequenced by immunoSEQ multiplex PCR, and TCRdb holds only the in-frame ones, with some missing. The data hold about 180,000 clones, with roughly 85% observed a single time. Sequenced sample: PBMCs or T cells enriched from blood (not recorded which). The chain joins TRBV25-1 to TRBJ1-2; D is undetermined. This receptor was obtained from a woman aged 18-35 years who had recovered from COVID-19. CDR3 sequence: CASSELGGGYGYTF. CDR3 nucleotide sequence: TGTGCCAGCAGTGAATTGGGTGGAGGCTATGGCTACACCTTC.